The 3 T cell receptor beta chains presented below share a single source sample, sequenced in a study of long-term antiretroviral therapy in people with HIV (dated by TCRdb to the early 2020s). The immunoSEQ hsTCRB v3.0 assay was used at survey level resolution to sequence the TRB variable region. Held by TCRdb, this immuneACCESS table contains in-frame sequences only and omits some clones. Under half of the omission traces to an unresolved V gene where checked; the cause of the rest is unknown. A total of around 13,000 clones appear in this sample, about 74% of them only once. About 20% of the sample is taken by the ten largest. Sequencing was performed on unsorted PBMCs, taken 0.5 years before starting antiretroviral therapy. The source of these receptors is a woman in her forties with HIV.

The J gene is TRBJ2-2, the V gene TRBV11-3, with TRBD1 matching 7 bases. In germline, CDR1 is SGHNT, CDR2 YENEEA. Trimming removed 8 bases from V and 6 bases from J; junction bases left unmatched: 6. CDR3 size: 13 residues. CDR3 sequence (DNA): TGTGCCAGCGCTGACAGGGATCCCGGGGAGCTGTTTTTT. The encoded protein is CASADRDPGELFF.

V gene TRBV30 combines with J gene TRBJ1-3; D is perhaps TRBD1 (6 bases). Trimming stripped 1 base from V and 5 bases from J, with 21 bases between. This CDR3 spans 17 amino acids. Germline V gene lookup returns CDR1 GTSNPN and CDR2 SVGIG (reference sequence). In nucleotides, the CDR3 is TGTGCCTGGAGTGAAAATTCCATGGGACACCAAAGAAACACCATATATTTT. This gives the protein CAWSENSMGHQRNTIYF.

The V and J genes are TRBV15 and TRBJ2-3; D remains unclear. V lost 1 base and J 0 bases, leaving 5 bases between the germline ends. CDR1 is LNHNV, CDR2 YYDKDF, per germline (reference sequence). The length of the CDR3 is 14 residues. CDR3 coding DNA: TGTGCCACCAGCAGAGCCCTGAGCACAGATACGCAGTATTTT. This sequence encodes CATSRALSTDTQYF.